This entry is about one T cell receptor (beta chain). Its antigen is unknown. Isolated RNA was reverse transcribed in full, so expressed TCRB transcripts were sequenced. The protocol was immunoSEQ multiplex PCR, while the TCRdb copy is restricted to in-frame clones and leaves out a portion. The sample has fewer than 400,000 clones, roughly 8.8% seen once. The data were obtained in a study of beta chain features in type 1 diabetes. Regarding the study as a whole: Moderately but significantly shorter TCRB CDR3s were found in Type 1 diabetes patients in all four CD4+ subsets.

The CDR3 covers 16 residues. The ends were cut back, 0 bases at V and 8 bases at J, with 18 bases in the middle. Germline loops: CDR1 SGHRS, CDR2 YFSETQ. The specimen was central memory CD4+ T cells from blood. This TCR came from a man aged 25-45 years with type 1 diabetes. The chain links TRBV5-1 to TRBJ2-1; possibly TRBD2 for D (7 bases). CDR3 in amino acids: CASSLAPLGGDDEQFF. The DNA for the CDR3 is TGCGCCAGCAGCTTGGCCCCGCTAGGGGGGGATGATGAGCAGTTCTTC.